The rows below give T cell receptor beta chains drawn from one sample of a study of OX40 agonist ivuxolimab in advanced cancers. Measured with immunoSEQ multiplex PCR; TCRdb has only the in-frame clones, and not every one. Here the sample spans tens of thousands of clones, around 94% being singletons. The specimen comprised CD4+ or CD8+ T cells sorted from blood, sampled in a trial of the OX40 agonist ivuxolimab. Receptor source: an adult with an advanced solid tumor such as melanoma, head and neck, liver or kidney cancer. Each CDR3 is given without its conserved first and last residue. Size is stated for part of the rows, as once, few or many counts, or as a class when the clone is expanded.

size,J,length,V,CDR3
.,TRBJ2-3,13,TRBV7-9,ASSYVPSGGDTQY
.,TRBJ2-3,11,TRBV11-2,ASSSHSTDTQY
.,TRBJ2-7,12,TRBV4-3,ASSQDRTVHEQY
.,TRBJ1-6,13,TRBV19,ASSIEGTEDSPLH
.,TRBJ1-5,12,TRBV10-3,AISVDRGNQPQH
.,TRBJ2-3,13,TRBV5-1,ASSWTSGWTDTQY
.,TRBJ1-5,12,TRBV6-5,ASSRMGYNQPQH
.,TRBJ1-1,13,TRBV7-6,ASSLDGGKDTEAF
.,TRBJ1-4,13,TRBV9,ASSPTGGDYEKLF
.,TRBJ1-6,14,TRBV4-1,ASSQGDSSYNSPLH
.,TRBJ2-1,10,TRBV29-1,SVDRRGDEQF
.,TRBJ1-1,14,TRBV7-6,ASSLARGAMNTEAF
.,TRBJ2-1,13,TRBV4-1,ASHHSPSSYNEQF
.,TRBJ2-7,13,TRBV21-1,ASSKGPSGSYEQY
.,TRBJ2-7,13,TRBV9,ASSVVPGAVYEQY
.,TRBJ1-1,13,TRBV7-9,ASSLFRQGNLEAF
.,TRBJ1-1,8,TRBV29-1,SAMDTEAF
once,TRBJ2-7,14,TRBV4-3,ASSQEVEKFAYEQY
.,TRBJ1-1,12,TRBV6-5,ASSYTSQNTEAF
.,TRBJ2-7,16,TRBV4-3,ASSQEGGGSQPSYEQY
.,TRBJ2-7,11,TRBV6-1,AGSDRLTYEQY
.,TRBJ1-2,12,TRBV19,ASTEERGADGYT
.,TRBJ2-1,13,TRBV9,ASSGGGRRLDEQF
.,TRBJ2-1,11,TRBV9,ASSVGDNNEQF
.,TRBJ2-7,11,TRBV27,ASSPGGAYEQY
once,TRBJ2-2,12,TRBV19,ASSTTGSSGELF
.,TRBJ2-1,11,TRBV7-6,ASSLGLAYEQF
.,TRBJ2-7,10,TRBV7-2,ASSLDAYEQY
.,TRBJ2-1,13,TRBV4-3,ASSQGIGALNEQF
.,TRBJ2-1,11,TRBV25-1,ASSDQGWNEQF
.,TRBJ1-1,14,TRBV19,ASSIKAINSDTEAF
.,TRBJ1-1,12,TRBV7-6,ASSFAVGEPEAF
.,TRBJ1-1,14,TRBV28,ASSPGVGVMNTEAF
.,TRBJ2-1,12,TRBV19,ASSGLATGNEQF
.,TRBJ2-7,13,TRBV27,ASSFAESGAYEQY
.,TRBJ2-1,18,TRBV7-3,ASSLLGTGRSGRWGNEQF
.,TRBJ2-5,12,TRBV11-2,ASSSWDNQETQY
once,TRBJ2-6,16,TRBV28,ASSTPTAAISGANVLT
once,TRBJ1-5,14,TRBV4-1,ASSQVGQGAKQPQH
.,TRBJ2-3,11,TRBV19,ASRLGGTDTQY
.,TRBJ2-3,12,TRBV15,ATSASGASDTQY
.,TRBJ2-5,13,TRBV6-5,ASSYSKPPRETQY
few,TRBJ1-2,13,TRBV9,ASSPADRVNYGYT
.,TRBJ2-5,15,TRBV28,ASSLELSAGYQETQY
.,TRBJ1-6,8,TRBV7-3,ASSLGKLH
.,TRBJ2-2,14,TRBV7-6,ASSFDEIPITGELF
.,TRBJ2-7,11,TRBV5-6,ASSLEASYEQY
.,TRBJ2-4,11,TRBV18,ASSSDRGNIQY
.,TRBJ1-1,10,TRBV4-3,ASSQQGTEAF
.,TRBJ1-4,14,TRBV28,ASSLGVTGVYEKLF
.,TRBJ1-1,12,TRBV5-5,ASSWDFGVTEAF